A selection of T cell receptor beta chains follows, all from one sample in a study of shared T cell receptors in the human thymus. The protocol was immunoSEQ multiplex PCR, while the TCRdb copy is restricted to in-frame clones and leaves out a portion. This table has hundreds of thousands of clones, around nine tenths appearing once. The data also belong to a second study, concerning human thymus T cells.

The sequencing input was thymocytes. Receptor source: a boy younger than two with a congenital heart defect. Each CDR3 is given with its conserved first and last residue. D genes are given only for firm matches. The listing skips clone size in some rows; elsewhere it reads once, few, many or a size class.

>.|TRBD1|TRBV28|TRBJ2-2
CASSLLTGGTGELFF
TGTGCCAGCAGTCTCTTGACAGGGGGAACCGGGGAGCTGTTTTTT
>.|TRBD1|TRBV6-1|TRBJ1-1
CATQGQDTEAFF
TGTGCCACCCAGGGACAGGACACTGAAGCTTTCTTT
>.|TRBD2|TRBV5-1|TRBJ2-5
CASSIPGTRRRETQYF
TGCGCCAGCAGCATTCCCGGGACTAGAAGAAGAGAGACCCAGTACTTC
>.|TRBD2|TRBV28|TRBJ2-5
CASSFWTSGRAGRPPYPTQYF
TGTGCCAGCAGTTTCTGGACTAGCGGGAGGGCAGGGAGACCACCTTACCCGACCCAGTACTTC
>.|.|TRBV2|TRBJ1-5
CASSENAGAVNQPQHF
TGTGCCAGCAGTGAAAACGCAGGGGCGGTCAATCAGCCCCAGCATTTT
>.|TRBD2|TRBV7-2|TRBJ2-7
CASSSTSGSSYEQYF
TGTGCCAGCAGCTCAACTAGCGGGAGCTCCTACGAGCAGTACTTC
>.|TRBD1|TRBV25-1|TRBJ1-2
CASSEMDRIDYGYTF
TGTGCCAGCAGTGAGATGGACAGGATTGACTATGGCTACACCTTC
>.|TRBD1|TRBV7-9|TRBJ1-1
CASSLGQGDSNTEAFF
TGTGCCAGCAGCTTAGGACAGGGGGATTCGAACACTGAAGCTTTCTTT
>.|.|TRBV13|TRBJ1-5
CASSRRGRGAKGRGREGYQPQHF
TGTGCCAGCAGCCGACGGGGCCGGGGGGCAAAGGGAAGGGGCCGCGAAGGGTATCAGCCCCAGCATTTT
>few|TRBD1|TRBV6-1|TRBJ1-5
CASSEGHRGKWSNQPQHF
TGTGCCAGCAGTGAAGGTCACAGGGGCAAATGGAGCAATCAGCCCCAGCATTTT
>.|TRBD2|TRBV19|TRBJ2-5
CASSKGLRFQTQYF
TGTGCCAGTAGTAAGGGACTACGATTTCAGACCCAGTACTTC
>.|.|TRBV5-3|TRBJ2-7
CARSLSEGHSYEQYF
TGTGCCAGAAGCTTGAGTGAGGGCCACTCCTACGAGCAGTACTTC
>.|.|TRBV6-1|TRBJ2-1
CASSEAGSGHEEPVREQFF
TGTGCCAGCAGTGAAGCGGGTAGCGGCCATGAGGAACCTGTGCGGGAGCAGTTCTTC
>once|.|TRBV7-9|TRBJ2-7
CASSLVTGSYEQYF
TGTGCCAGCAGCTTAGTAACAGGGTCCTACGAGCAGTACTTC
>.|.|TRBV7-6|TRBJ1-3
CALHKGVSGNTIYF
TGTGCCCTCCATAAGGGGGTCTCTGGAAACACCATATATTTT
>.|TRBD1|TRBV7-2|TRBJ2-1
CASSQRTGAYNEQFF
TGTGCCAGCAGCCAACGGACAGGGGCTTACAATGAGCAGTTCTTC
>.|.|TRBV4-3|TRBJ2-3
CASSRLGGRIADTQYF
TGCGCCAGCAGCCGCCTGGGGGGGCGGATCGCAGATACGCAGTATTTT
>.|.|TRBV7-8|TRBJ1-5
CASSLGQGHVWSNQPQHF
TGTGCCAGCAGCTTAGGTCAGGGCCACGTGTGGAGCAATCAGCCCCAGCATTTT
>.|.|TRBV7-2|TRBJ1-2
CASSNGGIWANYGYTF
TGTGCCAGCAGTAATGGGGGGATCTGGGCTAACTATGGCTACACCTTC
>.|.|TRBV6-5|TRBJ2-7
CATLNLGGEQYF
TGTGCCACCCTGAACCTCGGGGGCGAGCAGTACTTC
>once|.|TRBV28|TRBJ2-5
CASSPPGTQETQYF
TGTGCCAGCAGTCCCCCCGGGACTCAAGAGACCCAGTACTTC
>.|TRBD1|TRBV2|TRBJ2-7
CASSDTGGGGYEQYF
TGTGCCAGCAGTGACACAGGGGGCGGGGGCTACGAGCAGTACTTC
>.|.|TRBV28|TRBJ2-5
CASSPRKGLVRGGETQYF
TGTGCCAGCAGCCCACGGAAGGGCTTAGTGAGAGGGGGAGAGACCCAGTACTTC
>.|.|TRBV27|TRBJ2-2
CASSLSNGTGELFF
TGTGCCAGCAGTTTATCGAACGGGACCGGGGAGCTGTTTTTT
>.|.|TRBV4-1|TRBJ2-7
CASSQAGYEQYF
TGCGCCAGCAGCCAAGCGGGTTACGAGCAGTACTTC
>.|.|TRBV6-6|TRBJ1-3
CASSWGLGSGNTIYF
TGTGCCAGCAGTTGGGGACTGGGCTCTGGAAACACCATATATTTT
>once|TRBD2|TRBV7-9|TRBJ2-1
CASRTSGRRSSYNEQFF
TGTGCCAGCAGGACTAGCGGGAGACGGAGCTCCTACAATGAGCAGTTCTTC
>.|.|TRBV6-1|TRBJ2-7
CASSDSRVHEQYF
TGTGCCAGCAGTGACAGTCGGGTCCACGAGCAGTACTTC
>few|TRBD1|TRBV19|TRBJ1-5
CASSILTGERAQHF
TGTGCCAGTAGTATTTTAACAGGGGAGAGAGCCCAGCATTTT
>.|.|TRBV27|TRBJ2-5
CASSSAGPKETQYF
TGTGCCAGCAGTTCGGCAGGGCCCAAAGAGACCCAGTACTTC
>.|.|TRBV7-9|TRBJ1-5
CASSTGPNQPQHF
TGTGCCAGCAGCACAGGGCCAAATCAGCCCCAGCATTTT
>.|.|TRBV2|TRBJ2-3
CASSELRGRGTTDTQYF
TGTGCCAGCAGTGAATTAAGGGGACGGGGGACCACAGATACGCAGTATTTT
>.|TRBD2|TRBV18|TRBJ2-7
CASSRILAGVGEQYF
TGTGCCAGCTCACGGATACTAGCGGGAGTAGGCGAGCAGTACTTC
>.|.|TRBV5-4|TRBJ2-7
CASSPGVSYEQYF
TGTGCCAGCAGCCCAGGGGTCTCCTACGAGCAGTACTTC
>.|.|TRBV6-1|TRBJ2-7
CASSESYPSDEQYF
TGTGCCAGCAGTGAAAGCTATCCCTCTGACGAGCAGTACTTC
>.|.|TRBV28|TRBJ2-1
CASRSHGGVTGYNEQFF
TGTGCCAGCAGGTCCCACGGAGGAGTCACCGGATACAATGAGCAGTTCTTC
>.|.|TRBV7-2|TRBJ2-5
CASSFALSAARETQYF
TGTGCCAGCAGCTTCGCCCTGTCAGCGGCACGGGAGACCCAGTACTTC
>.|TRBD1|TRBV5-4|TRBJ2-3
CASSPRRGQGTDTQYF
TGTGCCAGCAGTCCTAGGAGGGGACAGGGCACAGATACGCAGTATTTT
>.|.|TRBV27|TRBJ2-3
CASSAYHRVVARNTQYF
TGTGCCAGCAGTGCTTATCACAGGGTAGTGGCCAGGAATACGCAGTATTTT
>.|.|TRBV18|TRBJ2-7
CASSPPPSYSYEQYF
TGTGCCAGCTCCCCGCCGCCGTCCTACTCCTACGAGCAGTACTTC
>.|TRBD2|TRBV28|TRBJ2-1
CASSSSSGSTANNTLNEQFF
TGTGCCAGCAGTTCCTCTAGCGGGAGTACAGCCAACAACACTCTCAATGAGCAGTTCTTC
>.|TRBD1|TRBV29-1|TRBJ2-4
CSVEVRQGTKNIQYF
TGCAGCGTTGAGGTTCGACAGGGAACCAAAAACATTCAGTACTTC
>.|.|TRBV2|TRBJ1-2
CASSRGGGRGYTF
TGTGCCAGCAGTCGGGGGGGCGGCCGTGGCTACACCTTC
>few|.|TRBV4-3|TRBJ1-1
CASSPRLRTVMNTEAFF
TGCGCCAGCAGCCCGCGACTTCGGACAGTCATGAACACTGAAGCTTTCTTT
>.|TRBD2|TRBV7-2|TRBJ2-1
CASDPGQKSGRSSYNEQFF
TGTGCCAGCGACCCGGGACAGAAGAGCGGGAGGAGCTCCTACAATGAGCAGTTCTTC
>once|TRBD2|TRBV9|TRBJ2-1
CASSVGGASRYYNEQFF
TGTGCCAGCAGCGTGGGAGGGGCTAGCAGATACTACAATGAGCAGTTCTTC
>.|TRBD2|TRBV10-3|TRBJ2-7
CAISEVVAGAPYEQYF
TGTGCCATCAGTGAGGTTGTAGCGGGAGCTCCCTACGAGCAGTACTTC
>few|TRBD2|TRBV14|TRBJ2-5
CASSPPGLASETQYF
TGTGCCAGCAGCCCCCCGGGACTAGCGAGCGAGACCCAGTACTTC
>.|TRBD1|TRBV18|TRBJ1-1
CASSTQGAGAEAFF
TGTGCCAGCTCAACCCAGGGGGCTGGAGCTGAAGCTTTCTTT
>.|.|TRBV4-1|TRBJ1-5
CASSQVQGPNQPQHF
TGCGCCAGCAGCCAAGTGCAGGGTCCCAATCAGCCCCAGCATTTT
>.|.|TRBV28|TRBJ2-2
CASSLSRSITGELFF
TGTGCCAGCAGTTTATCACGTAGTATCACCGGGGAGCTGTTTTTT
>few|TRBD1|TRBV18|TRBJ2-7
CASSYPGQGNSYEQYF
TGTGCCAGCTCATATCCGGGACAGGGTAACTCCTACGAGCAGTACTTC
>few|TRBD1|TRBV29-1|TRBJ2-1
CSVTDRGAYNEQFF
TGCAGCGTTACGGACAGGGGAGCCTACAATGAGCAGTTCTTC
>once|TRBD1|TRBV4-2|TRBJ1-3
CASSQTDRDSGNTIYF
TGTGCCAGCAGCCAGACGGACAGGGACAGTGGAAACACCATATATTTT
>.|TRBD2|TRBV4-2|TRBJ2-7
CASSPGLAGVEEQYF
TGTGCCAGCAGCCCGGGACTAGCGGGAGTTGAAGAGCAGTACTTC
>once|.|TRBV4-1|TRBJ2-7
CASSQAPAGEQYF
TGCGCCAGCAGCCAGGCCCCCGCAGGCGAGCAGTACTTC
>.|TRBD1|TRBV6-1|TRBJ2-5
CASSRDRGQSETQYF
TGTGCCAGCAGCCGGGACAGGGGGCAAAGTGAGACCCAGTACTTC
>.|TRBD1|TRBV9|TRBJ2-7
CASSVGTGIGGEQYF
TGTGCCAGCAGCGTTGGGACAGGGATCGGCGGGGAGCAGTACTTC
>.|TRBD2|TRBV4-1|TRBJ2-3
CASSQNPSGASTDTQYF
TGCGCCAGCAGCCAGAACCCTAGCGGGGCTAGCACAGATACGCAGTATTTT